The 26 T cell receptor beta chains below all came from one sample that was sequenced in a study of blood T cell repertoires in COVID-19. Generated by immunoSEQ multiplex PCR, the TCRdb table keeps only in-frame clones and is missing some. The table has 98,000 or so clones, just over 70% seen once; the top ten hold about 2%. Material for sequencing was peripheral blood. Receptor source: a woman aged 40 to 50 with acute or convalescent COVID-19.

This chain links TRBV9 with TRBJ2-3, with 9 positions matching TRBD2. The CDR3 is 16 amino acids. Germline trimming cut 0 bases from V and 4 bases from J; bases unmatched to any gene: 6. Germline V lookup: CDR1 SGDLS, CDR2 YYNGEE. This CDR3 is CASSVDAGGQADTQYF. The CDR3 coding sequence is TGTGCCAGCAGCGTAGATGCGGGGGGGCAGGCAGATACGCAGTATTTT.

The chain uses TRBV5-6 and TRBJ2-3; D is unclear. Germline values: CDR1 SGHDT, CDR2 YYEEEE. The CDR3 covers 14 residues. Deletions cut 4 bases from V and 5 bases from J, with 14 bases between. The CDR3 region is CASSLRSARDTQYF. CDR3 in DNA: TGTGCCAGCAGCCTCCGGTCCGCCCGAGATACGCAGTATTTT.

This clone has more than one count but fewer than ten. V and J are TRBV5-1 and TRBJ1-3; 9 bases align to TRBD1. The trim removed 1 base at V and 6 bases at J, leaving 5 bases unmatched. Germline CDR1 SGHRS, CDR2 YFSETQ. The CDR3 extends over 15 amino acids. The CDR3 region is CASSLTGGAENTIYF. CDR3 bases: TGCGCCAGCAGCTTGACAGGGGGCGCCGAAAACACCATATATTTT.

The gene calls are TRBV14 and TRBJ1-1; 9 bases line up with TRBD1. The V and J ends lost 0 bases and 5 bases, in that order; junction bases with no gene match: 13. In germline, CDR1 is SGHDN, CDR2 FVKESK. This CDR3 region has 18 residues. CDR3 nucleotide sequence: TGTGCCAGCAGCCAAGATAAAGACTGGGGACAGGGATTGACTGAAGCTTTCTTT. Protein: CASSQDKDWGQGLTEAFF.

The chain carries TRBV7-9 and TRBJ1-6; D ambiguous. CDR1 is SEHNR, CDR2 FQNEAQ, per germline (reference sequence). The V gene lost 1 base and the J gene lost 8 bases, with 15 bases spanning the gap. This CDR3 spans 16 amino acids. CDR3 sequence (DNA): TGTGCCAGCAGCTTAGAGTTCGGGAGAACCGATTCACCCCTCCACTTT. It encodes CASSLEFGRTDSPLHF.

The chain links TRBV29-1 to TRBJ2-2, with a weak D call TRBD1 (7 bases). This CDR3 is 12 amino acids long. CDR1 is SQVTM and CDR2 is ANQGSEA in the germline V gene. Trimming removed 6 bases at V and 7 bases at J, with 12 bases between. CDR3 coding DNA: TGCAGCGTGGAGGGGGCGAGCGGGGAGCTGTTTTTT. Translated, it gives CSVEGASGELFF.

The gene calls are TRBV4-1 and TRBJ1-4; TRBD1 is a possible D gene (5 bases). With 4 bases removed from V and 3 bases from J, the gap between germline ends came to 12 bases. The germline gives CDR1 MGHRA, CDR2 YSYEKL. CDR3 length: 15 residues. The CDR3 bases are TGCGCCAGCAGCCCTGGGGGGGTCCCTAATGAAAAACTGTTTTTT. Amino acid sequence: CASSPGGVPNEKLFF.

Remarks on this clone: Other DNA sequences in the sample encode the same CDR3. This chain connects TRBV5-1 to TRBJ2-1, with a possible D match to TRBD2 (5 bases). The germline V gene has CDR1 SGHRS and CDR2 YFSETQ. The CDR3 length is 15 residues. Deletions cut 1 base from V and 1 base from J, with 9 bases between. The CDR3 reads CASSLSGVSYNEQFF. As DNA, the CDR3 is TGCGCCAGCAGCTTGTCCGGGGTTTCCTACAATGAGCAGTTCTTC.

The genes are TRBV10-2 and TRBJ2-7, with TRBD1 matching 11 bases. V shed 7 bases, J shed 6 bases, and the junction held 5 bases outside the gene matches. The CDR3 spans 13 residues. The germline V gene has CDR1 WSHSY and CDR2 SAAADI. DNA of the CDR3: TGCGCCAGCAAGGGACAGGGGGTTCCCGAGCAGTACTTC. Its protein product is CASKGQGVPEQYF.

The genes are TRBV29-1 and TRBJ2-2, with 7 nucleotides matching TRBD1. The V segment lost 6 bases and the J segment 4 bases; nucleotides outside the gene matches: 11. This CDR3 has 15 amino acids. Per the germline V gene, CDR1 is SQVTM and CDR2 is ANQGSEA. The DNA for the CDR3 is TGCAGCGTGGAGGCTGACAGGGCGGGCACCGGGGAGCTGTTTTTT. Its translation is CSVEADRAGTGELFF.

The gene calls are TRBV28 and TRBJ2-7; D gene uncertain. V was trimmed by 5 bases and J by 1 base, leaving 12 bases between them. Germline CDR1 is MDHEN and CDR2 is SYDVKM. This CDR3 comprises 14 residues. CDR3 loop: CASSPSKRSYEQYF. CDR3 sequence (DNA): TGTGCCAGCAGTCCGTCCAAACGGTCCTACGAGCAGTACTTC.

The rearrangement joins TRBV4-3 to TRBJ1-1; 10 positions match TRBD1. V shed 1 base and J 10 bases; nucleotides not matched to a gene: 3. Looked up from germline, CDR1 is LGHNA and CDR2 is YSLEER. The CDR3 loop spans 13 amino acids. CDR3 sequence: CASSQVTGGLAFF. DNA of the CDR3: TGCGCCAGCAGCCAAGTGACAGGGGGCTTAGCTTTCTTT.

This chain links TRBV28 with TRBJ2-7, with unresolved D. CDR3 size: 14 residues. V gave up 1 base and J gave up 2 bases, with 9 bases separating them. CDR1 is MDHEN and CDR2 is SYDVKM in the germline V gene. The CDR3 reads CASSLSQDPYEQYF. The CDR3 region has the DNA TGTGCCAGCAGTTTATCCCAGGATCCCTACGAGCAGTACTTC.

In this sample, this clone turned up once. This chain joins TRBV27 and TRBJ2-5; D is possibly TRBD1 (5 bases). V lost 2 bases to trimming and J lost 6 bases, with 13 bases between them. The germline V gene encodes CDR1 MNHEY and CDR2 SMNVEV (reference sequence). The CDR3 loop spans 14 amino acids. The chain's CDR3 is CASSLGSQGQTQYF. CDR3 coding DNA: TGTGCCAGCAGTTTAGGGTCCCAGGGTCAGACCCAGTACTTC.

V and J are TRBV28 and TRBJ1-2; 10 bases are shared with TRBD1. V gave up 8 bases and J gave up 4 bases; unmatched junction bases: 7. Germline V gene lookup returns CDR1 MDHEN and CDR2 SYDVKM. The CDR3 runs to 14 residues. The CDR3 sequence: CASCSGQGIYGYTF. The CDR3 region has the DNA TGTGCCAGCTGTTCGGGACAGGGGATCTATGGCTACACCTTC.

The chain carries TRBV2 and TRBJ2-3, with D possibly being TRBD1 (5 bases). There are 16 residues in the CDR3. V was pared by 6 bases and J by 0 bases, with 16 bases between. Germline CDR1 reads SNHLY; CDR2 reads FYNNEI. DNA of the CDR3: TGTGCCAGCAGACCCTCGACAGCTCCTAGCACAGATACGCAGTATTTT. Translating gives CASRPSTAPSTDTQYF.

J is TRBJ2-7 and V is TRBV3-1 (or the pseudogene TRBV3-2); 9 bases are shared with TRBD1. With 1 base clipped from V and 4 bases from J, the junction kept 8 bases outside the gene matches. There are 16 residues in the CDR3. The germline V gene has CDR1 LGHDT and CDR2 YNNKEL (reference sequence). CDR3: CASSQAWTGVWYEQYF. The CDR3 nucleotides are TGTGCCAGCAGCCAAGCTTGGACAGGGGTTTGGTACGAGCAGTACTTC.

This clone was detected only a few times. This chain links TRBV5-4 with TRBJ1-4, with TRBD1 as a possible D gene (6 bases). The V gene lost 4 bases and the J gene lost 4 bases, with 11 bases spanning the gap. Germline CDR1 reads SGHNT; CDR2 reads YYREEE (reference sequence). The CDR3 loop spans 14 amino acids. CDR3: CASSLDRFNEKLFF. The CDR3 region has the DNA TGTGCCAGCAGCCTGGACAGATTTAATGAAAAACTGTTTTTT.

J is TRBJ2-2 and V is TRBV7-3, with D unclear. CDR1 and CDR2 (germline): SGHTA, FQGTGA. This CDR3 has 13 amino acids. V was shortened by 0 bases and J by 6 bases, with 5 bases between the two germline ends. The CDR3 here is CASSLTRSGELFF. The CDR3, as DNA: TGTGCCAGCAGCTTAACGAGGTCCGGGGAGCTGTTTTTT.

This chain joins TRBV2 and TRBJ2-7, with 9 bases identical to TRBD2. Per germline, CDR1 SNHLY and CDR2 FYNNEI. V was pared by 6 bases and J by 3 bases, with 6 bases of the junction left unmatched. This CDR3 has 14 amino acids. The chain's CDR3 is CASRKLAGNYEQYF. CDR3 bases: TGTGCCAGCAGGAAGCTAGCGGGGAACTACGAGCAGTACTTC. Together with reference TRBV2 and TRBJ2-7, the CDR3 gives the full variable domain: EPEVTQTPSHQVTQMGQEVILRCVPISNHLYFYWYRQILGQKVEFLVSFYNNEISEKSEIFDDQFSVERPDGSNFTLKIRSTKLEDSAMYFCASRKLAGNYEQYFGPGTRLTVT.

The chain joins TRBV5-4 to TRBJ2-3; a weak D match, TRBD1 (5 bases). V lost 4 bases and J lost 3, with 9 bases in between. The CDR3 is 13 amino acids. CDR1 and CDR2 from the germline V gene are SGHNT and YYREEE (reference sequence). The CDR3 DNA is TGTGCCAGCAGCCCACAGGAGACAGATACGCAGTATTTT. Protein product: CASSPQETDTQYF.

The genes are TRBV7-2 and TRBJ2-3; tentatively, D is TRBD2 (5 bases). Trimming pared 5 bases from V and 4 bases from J, leaving 10 bases between. This CDR3 region has 13 residues. Germline lookup yields CDR1 SGHTA and CDR2 FQGNSA. The CDR3 sequence is CASSLLGADTQYF. The CDR3 nucleotides read TGTGCCAGCAGCCTATTGGGAGCAGATACGCAGTATTTT.

This clone was found once. The chain has TRBV6-2 or TRBV6-3 and TRBJ2-2; 11 bases line up with TRBD2. The V and J ends lost 2 bases and 3 bases, in that order; junction bases with no gene match: 2. The germline gives CDR1 MNHEY, CDR2 SVGEGT. This CDR3 is 16 amino acids long. CDR3 nucleotides: TGTGCCAGCAGTTACCTTAGCGGGGGGGACACCGGGGAGCTGTTTTTT. Its translation is CASSYLSGGDTGELFF.

CDR3 sequence: CSVDLGGDEQYF. The CDR3 bases are TGCAGCGTCGACCTCGGGGGAGACGAGCAGTACTTC. The rearrangement joins TRBV29-1 to TRBJ2-7; tentatively, D is TRBD2 (6 bases). The CDR3 extends over 12 amino acids. The ends were cut back, 6 bases at V and 5 bases at J, with 14 bases in the middle. Germline CDR1 reads SQVTM; CDR2 reads ANQGSEA.

The rearrangement uses TRBV5-1 and TRBJ2-7, with D tentatively TRBD1 (6 bases). V lost 0 bases, J lost 5 bases, and 9 bases lay in between. The germline V gene encodes CDR1 SGHRS and CDR2 YFSETQ. The CDR3 runs 13 residues. As DNA, the CDR3 is TGCGCCAGCAGCTTGGACAGGGCCCACGAGCAGTACTTC. Its translation is CASSLDRAHEQYF. The variable domain in full, completed from reference TRBV5-1 and TRBJ2-7, reads KAGVTQTPRYLIKTRGQQVTLSCSPISGHRSVSWYQQTPGQGLQFLFEYFSETQRNKGNFPGRFSGRQFSNSRSEMNVSTLELGDSALYLCASSLDRAHEQYFGPGTRLTVT.

The chain joins TRBV3-1 (or the pseudogene TRBV3-2) to TRBJ1-6, with 7 bases matching TRBD1. The germline V gene has CDR1 LGHDT and CDR2 YNNKEL (reference sequence). This CDR3 is 16 amino acids long. Unmatched junction bases numbered 15, after V lost 3 bases and J lost 13 bases. In nucleotides, the CDR3 is TGTGCCAGCAGCCAGGCCGGACAGGTGGTACTTACGCCCCTCCACTTT. It codes for CASSQAGQVVLTPLHF.